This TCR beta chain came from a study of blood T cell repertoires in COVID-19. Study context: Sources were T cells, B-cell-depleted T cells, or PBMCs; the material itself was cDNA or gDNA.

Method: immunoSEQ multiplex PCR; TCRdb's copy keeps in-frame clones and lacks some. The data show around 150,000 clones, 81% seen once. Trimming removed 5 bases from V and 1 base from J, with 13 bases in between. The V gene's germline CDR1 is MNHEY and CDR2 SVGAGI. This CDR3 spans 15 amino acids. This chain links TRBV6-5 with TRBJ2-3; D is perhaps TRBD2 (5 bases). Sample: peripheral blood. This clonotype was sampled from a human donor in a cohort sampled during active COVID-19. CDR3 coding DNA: TGTGCCAGCAGTCGAAGCGGTACTCGCACAGATACGCAGTATTTT. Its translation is CASSRSGTRTDTQYF.